The clone carrying this T cell receptor beta chain was detected many times. Its antigen is undetermined. Libraries of TCR beta came from iRepertoire HTBI primers plus Arm-PCR of CDR3 regions. TCRdb called the multiplex PCR reads again in MiXCR, with one record for every CDR3 protein. The sample yields about 530,000 distinct CDR3 sequences, about 15% seen once. The time point was: newly diagnosed GD, antithyroid drugs for less than 3 months. PBMC-extracted RNA yielded the TCR library. Staff took 7.5 to 9.5 milliliters of peripheral blood and put it into EDTA tubes. Germline CDR1 and CDR2: ENHRY and SYGVKD. This CDR3 spans 14 amino acids. Unmatched junction bases numbered 6, after V lost 3 bases and J lost 4 bases. The data were obtained in a study of regulatory T cells in long-lasting Graves disease. Study-wide points: Favored gene segments in persistent disease were TRBV28, TRBJ1-2 and TRBJ2-5.

The sample was also linked to a second study, of T cells in Graves' hyperthyroidism and ophthalmopathy. Turning to that study: Blood also carried most thyroid clonotypes expanded above 0.001.

This material consisted of peripheral blood mononuclear cells (PBMCs), taken at new diagnosis, from a patient treated with antithyroid drugs. The chain uses TRBV10-3 and TRBJ2-7; TRBD1 aligns across 7 bases. The TCR was taken from a middle-aged woman with Graves disease. The CDR3 region is CAISDEGTAYEQYF. The CDR3 DNA reads as TGTGCCATCAGTGATGAGGGGACAGCTTACGAGCAGTACTTC.